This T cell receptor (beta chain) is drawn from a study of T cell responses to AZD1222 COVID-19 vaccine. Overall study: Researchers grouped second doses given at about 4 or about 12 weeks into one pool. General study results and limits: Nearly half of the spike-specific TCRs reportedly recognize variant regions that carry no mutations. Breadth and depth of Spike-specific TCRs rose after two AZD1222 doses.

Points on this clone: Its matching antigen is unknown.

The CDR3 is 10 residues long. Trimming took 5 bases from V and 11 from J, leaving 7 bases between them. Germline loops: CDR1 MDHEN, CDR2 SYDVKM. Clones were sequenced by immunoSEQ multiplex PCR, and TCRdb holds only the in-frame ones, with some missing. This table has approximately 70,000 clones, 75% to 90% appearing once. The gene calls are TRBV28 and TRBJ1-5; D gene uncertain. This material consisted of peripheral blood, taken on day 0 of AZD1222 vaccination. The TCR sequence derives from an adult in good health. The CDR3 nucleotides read TGTGCCAGCAGTCGATTATCCCAGCATTTT. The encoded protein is CASSRLSQHF.